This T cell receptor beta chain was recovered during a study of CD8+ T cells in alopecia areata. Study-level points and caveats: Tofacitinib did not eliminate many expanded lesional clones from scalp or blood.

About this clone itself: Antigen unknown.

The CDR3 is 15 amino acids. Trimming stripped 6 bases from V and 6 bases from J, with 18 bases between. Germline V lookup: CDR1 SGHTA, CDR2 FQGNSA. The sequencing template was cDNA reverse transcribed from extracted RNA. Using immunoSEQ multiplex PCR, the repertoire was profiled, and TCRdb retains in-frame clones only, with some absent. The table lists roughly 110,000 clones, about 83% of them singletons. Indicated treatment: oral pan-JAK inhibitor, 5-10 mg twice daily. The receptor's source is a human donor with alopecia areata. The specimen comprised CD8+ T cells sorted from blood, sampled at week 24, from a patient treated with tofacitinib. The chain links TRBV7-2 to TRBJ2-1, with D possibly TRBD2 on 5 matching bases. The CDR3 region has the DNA TGTGCCAGCAGTTGGGAGACCAACCCCCTCAATGAGCAGTTCTTC. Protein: CASSWETNPLNEQFF.